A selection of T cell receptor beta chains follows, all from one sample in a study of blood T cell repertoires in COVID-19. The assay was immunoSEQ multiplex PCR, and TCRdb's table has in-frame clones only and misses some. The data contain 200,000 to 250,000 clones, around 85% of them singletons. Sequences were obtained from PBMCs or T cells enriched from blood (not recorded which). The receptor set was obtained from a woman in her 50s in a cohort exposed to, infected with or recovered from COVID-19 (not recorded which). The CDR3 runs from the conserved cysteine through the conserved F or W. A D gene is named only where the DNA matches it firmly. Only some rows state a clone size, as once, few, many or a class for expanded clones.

CASSHLDIYLDTGELFF,TGCGCCAGCAGCCATCTGGACATTTACCTTGACACCGGGGAGCTGTTTTTT,TRBV4-3,NA,NA,TRBJ2-2
CAWSWTGVNQPQHF,TGTGCCTGGTCGTGGACAGGGGTGAATCAGCCCCAGCATTTT,TRBV30,TRBD1,once,TRBJ1-5
CASSLGPRAGELFF,TGTGCCAGCAGCTTAGGTCCCAGGGCCGGGGAGCTGTTTTTT,TRBV11-2,NA,NA,TRBJ2-2
CASRDRAKSYEQYF,TGTGCCAGCAGGGACAGGGCTAAATCCTACGAGCAGTACTTC,TRBV6-5,TRBD1,NA,TRBJ2-7
CASSRLAGGLRKTQYF,TGTGCCAGCAGCCGGCTAGCGGGGGGGCTCAGGAAGACCCAGTACTTC,TRBV11-1,TRBD2,NA,TRBJ2-5
CASRTGGLIGYTEAFF,TGTGCCAGCAGAACAGGGGGCCTAATTGGGTACACTGAAGCTTTCTTT,TRBV28,TRBD1,once,TRBJ1-1
CASSIQGDSPLHF,TGTGCCAGCAGCATACAGGGTGATTCACCCCTCCACTTT,TRBV7-3,NA,NA,TRBJ1-6
CASSLDPYNNQPQHF,TGTGCCAGCAGCTTAGATCCATACAACAATCAGCCCCAGCATTTT,TRBV11-2,NA,NA,TRBJ1-5
CASSTTVGYGYTF,TGTGCCAGCAGCACGACAGTCGGCTATGGCTACACCTTC,TRBV5-6,NA,NA,TRBJ1-2
CASSIGGTSRETQYF,TGTGCCAGTAGTATAGGAGGGACTAGCCGGGAGACCCAGTACTTC,TRBV19,TRBD2,NA,TRBJ2-5
CASSSGLAYNEQFF,TGTGCCAGCAGCTCGGGACTAGCGTACAATGAGCAGTTCTTC,TRBV7-2,TRBD2,NA,TRBJ2-1
CASSPKLAGDPYNEQFF,TGTGCCAGCTCGCCTAAACTAGCGGGGGATCCCTACAATGAGCAGTTCTTC,TRBV18,TRBD2,NA,TRBJ2-1
CASNLGTGTGNTIYF,TGTGCCAGCAACCTGGGGACAGGGACTGGAAACACCATATATTTT,TRBV19,TRBD1,NA,TRBJ1-3
CASSLVGGLNSDSPLHF,TGCGCCAGCAGTTTGGTGGGCGGACTAAATTCCGATTCACCCCTCCACTTT,TRBV5-1,NA,NA,TRBJ1-6
CASSQLHPRDRGKPLHF,TGTGCCAGCAGCCAACTCCACCCGAGGGACAGGGGAAAACCCCTCCACTTT,TRBV3-1/TRBV3-2,TRBD1,NA,TRBJ1-6
CASSSRGWTEAFF,TGTGCCAGTAGTTCCCGAGGGTGGACTGAAGCTTTCTTT,TRBV19,NA,NA,TRBJ1-1